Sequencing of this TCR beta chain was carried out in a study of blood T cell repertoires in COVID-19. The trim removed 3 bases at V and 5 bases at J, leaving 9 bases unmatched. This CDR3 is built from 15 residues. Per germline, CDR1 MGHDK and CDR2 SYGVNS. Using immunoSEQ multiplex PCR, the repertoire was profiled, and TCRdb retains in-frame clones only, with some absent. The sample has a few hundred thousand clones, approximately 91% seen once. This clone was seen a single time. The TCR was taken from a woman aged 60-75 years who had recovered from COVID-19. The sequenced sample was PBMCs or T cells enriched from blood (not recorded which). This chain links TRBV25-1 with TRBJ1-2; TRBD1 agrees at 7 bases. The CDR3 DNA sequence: TGTGCCAGCAGTGAGAAGGGGGCTAGGCGGTATGGCTACACCTTC. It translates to CASSEKGARRYGYTF.